What follows is one TCR beta chain and its context. What it binds is unknown. This specimen comes from a study of shared clonotypes between healthy human individuals. In the study overall: CD4 naive and CD4 memory each took three plates per donor, while CD8 naive took two and CD8 memory one.

The V and J ends lost 1 base and 6 bases respectively, with 17 bases between them. Germline V lookup: CDR1 LGHNA, CDR2 YNFKEQ. CDR3 size: 16 residues. Findings of the study overall: Even with large depth, rarefaction showed that sorted-subset sequencing was incomplete. Between a handful of donors, naive CD4 clonotypes were shared at a level of around 5.1%. A limitation of the genetic and exposure-history diversity represented arose from few donors.

Sequencing was performed with immunoSEQ multiplex PCR; in TCRdb, only in-frame clones are kept and a portion is missing. The sample holds 2 million to 2.5 million clones, 95% seen once. This receptor was obtained from a man between 18 and 35 years old in good health. The specimen sequenced was naive CD4+ T cells sorted from blood. Subset denoted: CD45RA+ positively selected. The chain couples TRBV4-2 to TRBJ2-3; no firm D call. DNA for the CDR3: TGTGCCAGCAGCCAAGCTGCGCCTACGAGATGGGATACGCAGTATTTT. This gives the protein CASSQAAPTRWDTQYF.